This record covers a single T cell receptor beta chain. Its antigen is still unknown. Germline V gives CDR1 SGHTA, CDR2 FQGNSA. The CDR3 extends over 15 amino acids. The V gene end was trimmed by 1 base and the J gene end by 4 bases; junction bases not matched to a gene: 4. A second PCR, run for roughly 7 to 12 cycles, used a sample-barcoded 5' primer plus a J-beta primer mix. In TCRdb, the 5' RACE reads were re-called with MiXCR into one record per CDR3 protein. Among hundreds of thousands of distinct CDR3 sequences, 48% were seen once, and the ten largest hold 13%. This entry belongs to a study of blood T cells in healthy people across ages. Study-wide findings and caveats: TCR beta diversity, measured per million T cells, fell in a roughly linear way with age.

Sequenced: blood. V is TRBV7-2 and J is TRBJ2-3; 8 positions match TRBD2. This TCR was recovered from a man younger than 40 in good health. As DNA, the CDR3 is TGTGCCAGCAGCTTAGTCGGGGGGGCCTCAGATACGCAGTATTTT. As protein: CASSLVGGASDTQYF.